Following are 14 T cell receptor beta chains from one sample sequenced in a study of T cells in Graves' hyperthyroidism and ophthalmopathy. Using RNA transcripts as the source, TCR beta CDR3 regions were amplified. An initial round of RT-PCR targeting the TCR CDR3 relied on the HTBI primer set. TCRdb called the multiplex PCR reads again in MiXCR, with one record for every CDR3 protein. This repertoire shows hundreds of thousands of distinct CDR3 sequences, around 14% found once; its top ten account for around 30%. Sequenced: blood. The receptor source for this set is a young woman with Graves' hyperthyroidism that later progressed to Graves' ophthalmopathy.

This clonotype showed up just once. The chain joins TRBV19 to TRBJ2-1; 12 bases line up with TRBD2. The CDR3 extends over 15 amino acids. Germline-derived CDR1 and CDR2 are LNHDA and SQIVND (reference sequence). V shed 6 bases, J shed 9 bases, and the junction held 9 bases outside the gene matches. The CDR3: CASRKTSGRSFEQFF. For the CDR3, the DNA is TGTGCCAGTAGAAAGACTAGCGGGAGATCGTTTGAGCAGTTCTTC.

This clonotype has ten or more counts. The chain combines TRBV30 with TRBJ2-1; 7 positions match TRBD1. Unmatched junction bases numbered 10, after V lost 7 bases and J lost 7 bases. The CDR3 is 13 residues long. Germline CDR1 and CDR2: GTSNPN and SVGIG (reference sequence). The CDR3 spells CASSRGSGNEQFF. The CDR3 bases are TGTGCCTCGAGCAGGGGGAGTGGGAATGAGCAGTTCTTC.

The chain is built from TRBV28 and TRBJ1-5; D possibly corresponds to TRBD1 (6 bases). The CDR3 has 13 amino acids. V lost 6 bases to trimming and J lost 11 bases, with 17 bases between them. Per germline, CDR1 MDHEN and CDR2 SYDVKM. In DNA, the CDR3 is TGTGCCAGCAGCCCCGATGCGGGGGCTGCCCAGCATTTT. Its translation is CASSPDAGAAQHF.

The table lists this clonotype with many counts. V and J are TRBV7-2 and TRBJ1-5; 10 bases align to TRBD1. The CDR3 has 16 residues. Germline CDR1 is SGHTA and CDR2 is FQGNSA. The V and J ends lost 4 bases and 3 bases, in that order; junction bases with no gene match: 6. CDR3 DNA sequence: TGTGCCAGCAGCTCCCGGGACAGGGGCCCCAATCAGCCCCAGCATTTT. Amino acids: CASSSRDRGPNQPQHF.

V and J are TRBV12-3 or TRBV12-4 and TRBJ2-1; no clear D. V shed 2 bases and J shed 5 bases, with 7 bases lying between them. The CDR3 is made up of 13 amino acids. The CDR3 loop reads CASSLLSHNEQFF. The CDR3 bases are TGTGCCAGCAGTTTACTTAGCCACAATGAGCAGTTCTTC.

In its sample, this clonotype was seen many times. Relative to the germline gene, one junction end is altered; a read error may explain this. The genes are TRBV11-2 and TRBJ2-1, with 10 bases identical to TRBD2. CDR3 size: 15 residues. Germline CDR1 and CDR2: SGHAT and FQNNGV. The CDR3 spells CASNLGAGGYNEQFF. Written as DNA, the CDR3 is TGTGCCAGCAACTTAGGAGCGGGAGGGTACAATGAGCAGTTCTTC.

This clonotype has a count of ten or more. CDR3 protein: CASSLDSAYEQYF. The CDR3, as DNA: TGTGCCAGCAGTTTGGACAGCGCCTACGAGCAGTACTTC. The chain is built from TRBV12-3 or TRBV12-4 and TRBJ2-7, with TRBD1 as a possible D gene (6 bases). Trimming removed 3 bases at V and 2 bases at J, with 8 bases between. This CDR3 spans 13 amino acids.

The chain joins TRBV7-6 to TRBJ2-3, with a weak D call TRBD1 (6 bases). V was cut by 5 bases and J by 2 bases, with 14 bases left in between. The germline V gene has CDR1 SGHVS and CDR2 FNYEAQ. The CDR3 length is 15 residues. CDR3 nucleotides: TGTGCCAGCAGCAACCGACAGGTTTACACAGATACGCAGTATTTT. Its translation is CASSNRQVYTDTQYF. Variable domain in full (rest from reference TRBV7-6 and TRBJ2-3): GAGVSQSPRYKVTKRGQDVALRCDPISGHVSLYWYRQALGQGPEFLTYFNYEAQQDKSGLPNDRFSAERPEGSISTLTIQRTEQRDSAMYRCASSNRQVYTDTQYFGPGTRLTVL.

The rearrangement uses TRBV4-1 and TRBJ2-4, with TRBD1 as a possible D gene (5 bases). The CDR3 runs to 16 residues. CDR1 and CDR2 (germline): MGHRA, YSYEKL. V was pared by 0 bases and J by 2 bases, with 11 bases between. The chain's CDR3 is CASSQEFRGSKNIQYF. In DNA form, the CDR3 reads TGCGCCAGCAGCCAAGAGTTTAGGGGTTCCAAAAACATTCAGTACTTC.

This clonotype was counted ten times or more. The chain joins TRBV19 to TRBJ2-5; possibly TRBD1 for D (5 bases). V was shortened by 0 bases and J by 4 bases, with 15 bases between the two germline ends. This CDR3 is built from 16 residues. Germline CDR1 LNHDA, CDR2 SQIVND (reference sequence). The CDR3, as DNA: TGTGCCAGTAGTATAGATGGGGCAGAGCCCTTAGAGACCCAGTACTTC. Translation: CASSIDGAEPLETQYF. Supplemented by reference TRBV19 and TRBJ2-5, the full variable domain reads DGGITQSPKYLFRKEGQNVTLSCEQNLNHDAMYWYRQDPGQGLRLIYYSQIVNDFQKGDIAEGYSVSREKKESFPLTVTSAQKNPTAFYLCASSIDGAEPLETQYFGPGTRLLVL.

The rearrangement links TRBV20-1 to TRBJ1-6, with TRBD1 matching over 9 bases. CDR1 is DFQATT and CDR2 is SNEGSKA in the germline V gene (reference sequence). The CDR3 has 14 amino acids. The V and J ends lost 0 bases and 7 bases, in that order; junction bases with no gene match: 1. CDR3 loop: CSAREGTGNSPLHF. CDR3 sequence (DNA): TGCAGTGCTAGAGAAGGGACAGGGAATTCACCCCTCCACTTT.

This clonotype was recorded at least ten times. The rearrangement uses TRBV6-2 or TRBV6-3 and TRBJ2-1; TRBD2 might be the D (6 bases). CDR3 length equals 17 residues. V was pared by 6 bases and J by 0 bases, with 18 bases between. Per germline, CDR1 MNHEY and CDR2 SVGEGT. CDR3 protein: CASSHRDSFSSYNEQFF. CDR3 nucleotide sequence: TGTGCCAGCAGCCACCGGGACTCCTTCTCCTCCTACAATGAGCAGTTCTTC.

This clonotype was seen a few times. The chain employs TRBV19 and TRBJ1-5; D unresolved. The CDR3 runs 14 residues. Germline V gene data show CDR1 as LNHDA and CDR2 as SQIVND (reference sequence). Trimming cost V 6 bases and J 4 bases, with 13 bases left between them. CDR3 coding DNA: TGTGCCAGTAGGCACCACTCGGGGAATCAGCCCCAGCATTTT. Its protein product is CASRHHSGNQPQHF.

This clonotype came up many times. This chain links TRBV7-9 with TRBJ1-3; D remains ambiguous. The CDR3 is 14 residues long. The germline V gene encodes CDR1 SEHNR and CDR2 FQNEAQ (reference sequence). The V and J ends lost 4 bases and 0 bases respectively, with 7 bases between them. CDR3 region: CASSSRSSGNTIYF. In DNA form, the CDR3 reads TGTGCCAGCAGCTCCCGAAGCTCTGGAAACACCATATATTTT.